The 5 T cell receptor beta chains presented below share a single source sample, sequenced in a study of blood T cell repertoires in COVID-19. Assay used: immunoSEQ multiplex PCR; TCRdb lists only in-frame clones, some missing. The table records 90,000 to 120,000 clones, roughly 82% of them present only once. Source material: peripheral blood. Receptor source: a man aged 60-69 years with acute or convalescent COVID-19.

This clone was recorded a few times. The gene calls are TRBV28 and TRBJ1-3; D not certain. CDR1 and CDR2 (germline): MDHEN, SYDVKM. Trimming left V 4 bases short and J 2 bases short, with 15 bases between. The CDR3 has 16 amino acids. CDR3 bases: TGTGCCAGCAGTTCCCCAGGAGGGTACGCTGGAAACACCATATATTTT. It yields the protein CASSSPGGYAGNTIYF.

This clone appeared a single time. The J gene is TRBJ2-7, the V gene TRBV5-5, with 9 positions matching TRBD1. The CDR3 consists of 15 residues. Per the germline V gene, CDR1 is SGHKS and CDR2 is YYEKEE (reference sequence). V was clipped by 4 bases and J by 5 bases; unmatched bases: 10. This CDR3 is CASSPNGQGLDEQYF. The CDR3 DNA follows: TGTGCCAGCAGCCCGAACGGACAGGGGTTGGACGAGCAGTACTTC.

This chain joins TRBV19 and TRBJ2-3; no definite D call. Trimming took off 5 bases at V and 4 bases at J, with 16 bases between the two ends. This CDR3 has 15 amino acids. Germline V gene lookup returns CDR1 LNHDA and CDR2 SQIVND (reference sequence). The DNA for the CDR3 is TGTGCCAGTAGTCCCAGACACGGTGCCCCAGATACGCAGTATTTT. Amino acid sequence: CASSPRHGAPDTQYF.

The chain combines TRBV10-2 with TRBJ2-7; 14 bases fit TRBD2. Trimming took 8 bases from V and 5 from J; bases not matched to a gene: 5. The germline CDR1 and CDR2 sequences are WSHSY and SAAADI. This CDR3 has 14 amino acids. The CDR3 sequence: CASGLAGGLNEQYF. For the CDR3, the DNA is TGCGCCAGCGGACTAGCGGGAGGCTTAAACGAGCAGTACTTC.

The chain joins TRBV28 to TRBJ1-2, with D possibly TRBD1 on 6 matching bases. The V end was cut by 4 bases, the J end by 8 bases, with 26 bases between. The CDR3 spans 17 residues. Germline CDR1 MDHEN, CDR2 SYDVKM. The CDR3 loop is CASSSAGGGPAKGGYTF. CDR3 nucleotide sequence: TGTGCCAGCAGTTCCGCGGGGGGGGGCCCCGCGAAAGGGGGCTACACCTTC.